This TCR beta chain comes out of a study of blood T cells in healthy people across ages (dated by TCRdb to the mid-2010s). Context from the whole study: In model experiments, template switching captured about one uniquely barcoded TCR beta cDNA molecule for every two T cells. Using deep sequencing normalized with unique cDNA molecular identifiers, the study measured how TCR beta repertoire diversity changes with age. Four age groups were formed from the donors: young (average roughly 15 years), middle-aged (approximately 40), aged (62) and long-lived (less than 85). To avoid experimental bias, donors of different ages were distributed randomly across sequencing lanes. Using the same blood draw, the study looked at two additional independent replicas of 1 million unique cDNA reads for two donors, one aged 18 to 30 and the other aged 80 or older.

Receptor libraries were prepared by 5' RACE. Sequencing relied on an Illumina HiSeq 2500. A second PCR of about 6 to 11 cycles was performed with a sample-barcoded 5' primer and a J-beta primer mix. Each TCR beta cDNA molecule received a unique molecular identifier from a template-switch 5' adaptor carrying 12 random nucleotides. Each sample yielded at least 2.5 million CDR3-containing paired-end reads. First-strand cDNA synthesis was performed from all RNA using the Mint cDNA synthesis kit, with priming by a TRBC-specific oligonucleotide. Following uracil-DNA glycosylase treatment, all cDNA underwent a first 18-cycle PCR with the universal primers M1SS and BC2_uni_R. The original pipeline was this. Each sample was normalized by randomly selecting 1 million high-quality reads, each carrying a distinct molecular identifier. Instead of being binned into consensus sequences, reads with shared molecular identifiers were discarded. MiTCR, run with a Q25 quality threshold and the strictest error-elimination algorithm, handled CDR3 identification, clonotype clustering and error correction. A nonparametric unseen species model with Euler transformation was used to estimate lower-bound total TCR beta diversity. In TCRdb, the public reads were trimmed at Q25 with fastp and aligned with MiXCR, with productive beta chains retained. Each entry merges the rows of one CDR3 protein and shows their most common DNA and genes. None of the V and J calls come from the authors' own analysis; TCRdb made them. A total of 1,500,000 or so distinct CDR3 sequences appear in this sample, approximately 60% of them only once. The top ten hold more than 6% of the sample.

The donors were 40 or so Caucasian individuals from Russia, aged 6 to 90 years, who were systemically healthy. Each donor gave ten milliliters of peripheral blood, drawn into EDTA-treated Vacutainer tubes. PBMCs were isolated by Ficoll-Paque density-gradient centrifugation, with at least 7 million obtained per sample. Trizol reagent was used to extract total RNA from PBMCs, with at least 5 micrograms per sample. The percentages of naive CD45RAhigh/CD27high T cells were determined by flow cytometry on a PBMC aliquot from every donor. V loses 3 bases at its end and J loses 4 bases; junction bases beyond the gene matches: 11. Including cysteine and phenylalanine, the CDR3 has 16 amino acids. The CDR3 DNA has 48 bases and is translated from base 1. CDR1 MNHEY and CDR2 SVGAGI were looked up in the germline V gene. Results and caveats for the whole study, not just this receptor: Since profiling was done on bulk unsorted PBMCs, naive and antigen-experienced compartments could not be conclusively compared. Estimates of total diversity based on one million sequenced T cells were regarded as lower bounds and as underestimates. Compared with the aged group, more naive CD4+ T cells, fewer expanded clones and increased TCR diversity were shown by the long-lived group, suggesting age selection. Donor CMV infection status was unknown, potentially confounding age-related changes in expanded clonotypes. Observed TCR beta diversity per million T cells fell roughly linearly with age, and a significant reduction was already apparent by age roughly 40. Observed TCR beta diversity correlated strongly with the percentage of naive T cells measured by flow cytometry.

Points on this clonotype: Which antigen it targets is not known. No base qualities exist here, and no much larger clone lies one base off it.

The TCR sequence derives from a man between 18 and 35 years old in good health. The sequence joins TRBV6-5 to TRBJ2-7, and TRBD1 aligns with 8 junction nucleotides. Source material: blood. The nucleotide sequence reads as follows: TGTGCCAGCAGTTATAAGATGACAGGGGCCACATACGAGCAGTACTTC. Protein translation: CASSYKMTGATYEQYF.